This record covers a single T cell receptor (beta chain). Its antigen is as yet unknown. CDR3 length equals 12 residues. The V end lost 5 bases, the J end lost 6 bases, and 10 bases lay between the germline ends. Germline CDR1 is SEHNR and CDR2 is FQNEAQ (reference sequence). This record comes from a study of OX40 agonist ivuxolimab in advanced cancers. Whole-study context: While on treatment, patients had intravenous ivuxolimab at 0.01 to 10 mg/kg every 2 weeks. Among those enrolled, mean age was 60 years (range roughly 20 to 79) and 70% to 85% were male. The study, taken as a whole, reports: Expansion of clones was among the lowest in partial responders at 0.1-3.0 mg/kg. Low normalized T-cell clonal expansion also characterized some of the nonresponders.

The protocol was immunoSEQ multiplex PCR, while the TCRdb copy is restricted to in-frame clones and leaves out a portion. This table has tens of thousands of clones, roughly 82% appearing once. The sequence was collected from an adult with an advanced solid tumor such as melanoma, head and neck, liver or kidney cancer. Sequences were derived from CD4+ or CD8+ T cells sorted from blood, sampled in a trial of the OX40 agonist ivuxolimab. The chain uses TRBV7-9 and TRBJ1-1; perhaps TRBD1 as D (6 bases). The CDR3 DNA follows: TGTGCCAGCAGCAAAACAGGGCCTGAAGCTTTCTTT. As protein: CASSKTGPEAFF.